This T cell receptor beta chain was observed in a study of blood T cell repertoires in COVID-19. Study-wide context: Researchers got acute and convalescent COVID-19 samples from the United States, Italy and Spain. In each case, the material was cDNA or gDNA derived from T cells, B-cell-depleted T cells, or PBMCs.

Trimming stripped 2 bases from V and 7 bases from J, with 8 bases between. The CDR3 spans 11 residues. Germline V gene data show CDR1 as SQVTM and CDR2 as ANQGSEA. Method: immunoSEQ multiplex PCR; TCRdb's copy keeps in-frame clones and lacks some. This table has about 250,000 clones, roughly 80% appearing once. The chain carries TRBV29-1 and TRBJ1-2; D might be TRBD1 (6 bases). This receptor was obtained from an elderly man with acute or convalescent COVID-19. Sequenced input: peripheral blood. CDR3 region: CSVERTVGYTF. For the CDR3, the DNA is TGCAGCGTTGAAAGGACAGTTGGCTACACCTTC. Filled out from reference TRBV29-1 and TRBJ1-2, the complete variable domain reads SAVISQKPSRDICQRGTSLTIQCQVDSQVTMMFWYRQQPGQSLTLIATANQGSEATYESGFVIDKFPISRPNLTFSTLTVSNMSPEDSSIYLCSVERTVGYTFGSGTRLTVV.